The next 29 T cell receptor beta chains were all read from a single sample in a study of cytomegalovirus exposure and HLA in healthy donors. Some clones are missing from TCRdb's copy, which holds only in-frame ones; the method was immunoSEQ multiplex PCR. The sample has some 130,000 clones; 89% are singletons. The sample taken for sequencing was PBMCs. Receptors were obtained from a woman between 18 and 29 years old in good health and CMV-seronegative.

The genes are TRBV11-3 and TRBJ2-2; TRBD1 agrees at 9 bases. Germline lookup yields CDR1 SGHNT and CDR2 YENEEA. The junction had 8 bases not matched to a gene; V was cut back by 5 bases and J by 7 bases. CDR3 length: 15 residues. CDR3 sequence: CASSAGTGRIGELFF. CDR3 DNA sequence: TGTGCCAGCAGCGCCGGGACAGGGCGAATCGGGGAGCTGTTTTTT.

The V and J genes are TRBV11-2 and TRBJ2-1; 8 nucleotides line up with TRBD2. The CDR3 extends over 15 amino acids. The germline gives CDR1 SGHAT, CDR2 FQNNGV. Trimming removed 1 base from V and 2 bases from J; junction bases left unmatched: 1. The CDR3 nucleotides are TGTGCCAGCAGCTTAGCGGGGGGGACCTACAATGAGCAGTTCTTC. Translated: CASSLAGGTYNEQFF.

This sequence joins TRBV6-5 and TRBJ2-7; 9 bases align to TRBD2. In germline, CDR1 is MNHEY, CDR2 SVGAGI. Unmatched junction bases numbered 4, after V lost 0 bases and J lost 4 bases. This CDR3 is built from 15 residues. Written as DNA, the CDR3 is TGTGCCAGCAGTTACTCACCAGCGGGGGGTTACGAGCAGTACTTC. Its protein product is CASSYSPAGGYEQYF.

In this sample, this clone turned up once. CDR3 sequence reads: CASSPPSRGAREQYF. The CDR3 DNA reads as TGTGCCAGCTCACCACCAAGCAGGGGGGCACGAGAGCAGTACTTC. The chain carries TRBV18 and TRBJ2-7; a weak D match, TRBD1 (7 bases). CDR3 size: 15 residues. Germline V gene data show CDR1 as KGHSH and CDR2 as LQKENI. The V end was cut by 0 bases, the J end by 7 bases, with 16 bases between. Drawing the rest from reference TRBV18 and TRBJ2-7, the complete variable domain is NAGVMQNPRHLVRRRGQEARLRCSPMKGHSHVYWYRQLPEEGLKFMVYLQKENIIDESGMPKERFSAEFPKEGPSILRIQQVVRGDSAAYFCASSPPSRGAREQYFGPGTRLTVT.

This clone came up once. CDR3 DNA: TGTGCCATCAGTCTTGGACAGGGGGGAAATTCACCCCTCCACTTT. Protein: CAISLGQGGNSPLHF. J is TRBJ1-6 and V is TRBV10-3; TRBD1 matches 10 bases. V was pared by 5 bases and J by 7 bases, with 5 bases of the junction left unmatched. CDR1 is ENHRY and CDR2 is SYGVKD in the germline V gene. The CDR3 has 15 amino acids.

This chain joins TRBV14 and TRBJ2-5; 7 nucleotides match TRBD1. In germline, CDR1 is SGHDN, CDR2 FVKESK. The CDR3 consists of 15 residues. The V and J ends lost 2 bases and 2 bases, in that order; junction bases with no gene match: 5. CDR3 sequence (DNA): TGTGCCAGCAGCCAATGGGACAGAATACAAGAGACCCAGTACTTC. Translating it yields CASSQWDRIQETQYF.

The CDR3 spells CASSFLAGFSYNEQFF. CDR3 DNA sequence: TGTGCCAGCAGCTTTCTAGCGGGGTTCTCCTACAATGAGCAGTTCTTC. The chain joins TRBV11-2 to TRBJ2-1; 9 bases map to TRBD2. Germline V CDR1 and CDR2: SGHAT, FQNNGV. This CDR3 is 16 amino acids long. The ends lost 3 bases at V and 0 bases at J; junction bases unmatched: 3. The entire variable domain, with the rest obtained from reference TRBV11-2 and TRBJ2-1, is as follows: EAGVAQSPRYKIIEKRQSVAFWCNPISGHATLYWYQQILGQGPKLLIQFQNNGVVDDSQLPKDRFSAERLKGVDSTLKIQPAKLEDSAVYLCASSFLAGFSYNEQFFGPGTRLTVL.

The genes are TRBV9 and TRBJ1-4; no clear D gene. This CDR3 comprises 17 residues. With 3 bases removed from V and 5 bases from J, the gap between germline ends came to 20 bases. The germline V gene has CDR1 SGDLS and CDR2 YYNGEE. The CDR3 nucleotides read TGTGCCAGCAGCGCTGGTCTCGGGAGCCCCCTAAATGAAAAACTGTTTTTT. Translation: CASSAGLGSPLNEKLFF.

The rearrangement links TRBV6-1 to TRBJ2-5; perhaps TRBD2 as D (6 bases). Trimming took off 6 bases at V and 9 bases at J, with 20 bases between the two ends. The CDR3 length is 14 residues. Germline CDR1 MNHNS, CDR2 SASEGT. Written as DNA, the CDR3 is TGTGCCAGCAGACCATCTAGCGACCCTGGGGCCCAGTACTTC. Its protein is CASRPSSDPGAQYF.

V is TRBV5-5 and J is TRBJ1-4; tentatively, D is TRBD1 (5 bases). The ends were cut back, 3 bases at V and 0 bases at J, with 15 bases in the middle. The CDR3 extends over 17 amino acids. CDR1 and CDR2 from the germline V gene are SGHKS and YYEKEE (reference sequence). CDR3 protein: CASSSPIGGATNEKLFF. The CDR3 bases are TGTGCCAGCAGCTCCCCTATCGGGGGTGCAACTAATGAAAAACTGTTTTTT.

V and J are TRBV9 and TRBJ1-4; tentative D call: TRBD1 (5 bases). V dropped 4 bases and J dropped 5 bases, with 18 bases sitting between them. CDR1 SGDLS and CDR2 YYNGEE come from the germline V gene. There are 16 residues in the CDR3. This CDR3 is CASSTFSGAPNEKLFF. The CDR3 nucleotides read TGTGCCAGCAGCACTTTCAGCGGGGCTCCCAATGAAAAACTGTTTTTT.

This clone was seen a single time. The rearrangement uses TRBV19 and TRBJ2-3; the D is unclear. Deletions cut 3 bases from V and 0 bases from J, with 7 bases between. CDR3 length equals 14 residues. The germline V gene has CDR1 LNHDA and CDR2 SQIVND (reference sequence). The CDR3 DNA reads as TGTGCCAGTAGTATTACATCGAGCACAGATACGCAGTATTTT. Protein sequence: CASSITSSTDTQYF.

V gene TRBV19 combines with J gene TRBJ1-2; TRBD1 matches 11 bases. Per the germline V gene, CDR1 is LNHDA and CDR2 is SQIVND (reference sequence). This CDR3 region has 13 residues. After removal of 6 bases from V and 6 bases from J, the junction contained 3 bases not matched to a gene. CDR3 region: CASSRDRGDGYTF. CDR3 nucleotide sequence: TGTGCCAGTAGCCGGGACAGGGGGGATGGCTACACCTTC.

This sequence joins TRBV5-4 and TRBJ1-1, with a weak D call TRBD1 (5 bases). The germline CDR1 and CDR2 sequences are SGHNT and YYREEE (reference sequence). V dropped 0 bases and J dropped 4 bases, with 10 bases sitting between them. The CDR3 is made up of 14 amino acids. The CDR3 region has the DNA TGTGCCAGCAGCTTGGGTAGGGGAGGCACTGAAGCTTTCTTT. It translates to CASSLGRGGTEAFF.

The chain joins TRBV6-6 to TRBJ2-7, with D perhaps matching TRBD1 (6 bases). CDR1 MNHNY and CDR2 SVGAGI come from the germline V gene (reference sequence). Trimming left V 2 bases short and J 7 bases short, with 15 bases between. The CDR3 has 14 amino acids. CDR3 region: CASSYRRTESEQYF. Here the CDR3 DNA reads TGTGCCAGCAGTTACCGAAGGACAGAAAGTGAGCAGTACTTC.

The chain links TRBV5-1 to TRBJ2-3; 11 nucleotides line up with TRBD2. Germline V gene lookup returns CDR1 SGHRS and CDR2 YFSETQ. Germline trimming cut 0 bases from V and 4 bases from J; bases unmatched to any gene: 7. This CDR3 region has 17 residues. Here the CDR3 DNA reads TGCGCCAGCAGCTTGGAGCCTAGCGGGGGGCTTGCAGATACGCAGTATTTT. Amino acid sequence: CASSLEPSGGLADTQYF.

The chain combines TRBV18 with TRBJ1-2, with a possible D match to TRBD1 (6 bases). The CDR3 length is 13 residues. V lost 2 bases to trimming and J lost 4 bases, with 8 bases between them. In germline, CDR1 is KGHSH, CDR2 LQKENI. The CDR3 nucleotides are TGTGCCAGCTCACCAGACAGGATCTATGGCTACACCTTC. It encodes CASSPDRIYGYTF.

The rearrangement links TRBV5-1 to TRBJ2-2, with TRBD1 matching 9 bases. This CDR3 contains 16 residues. V lost 0 bases to trimming and J lost 4 bases; unmatched junction nucleotides: 4. Germline CDR1 reads SGHRS; CDR2 reads YFSETQ. The CDR3 nucleotides read TGCGCCAGCAGCTTGGAGACAGGGGGATTCACCGGGGAGCTGTTTTTT. Translated, it gives CASSLETGGFTGELFF.

V and J are TRBV18 and TRBJ1-2; 7 bases align to TRBD1. Trimming at V came to 3 bases and at J to 2 bases, leaving 0 bases not matched to a gene. This CDR3 comprises 13 residues. Germline V gives CDR1 KGHSH, CDR2 LQKENI. CDR3 bases: TGTGCCAGCTCACCGACAGGGAACTATGGCTACACCTTC. It encodes CASSPTGNYGYTF.

V usage is TRBV7-3 and J usage is TRBJ1-2, with TRBD1 matching over 7 bases. The CDR3 length is 15 residues. V dropped 5 bases and J dropped 4; count of bases not matched to a gene: 10. Germline CDR1 is SGHTA and CDR2 is FQGTGA. The CDR3 reads CASSARPGGPYGYTF. CDR3 bases: TGTGCCAGCAGCGCCAGGCCAGGGGGACCCTATGGCTACACCTTC.

V is TRBV5-1 and J is TRBJ1-6, with TRBD1 matching over 9 bases. V lost 3 bases and J lost 0; bases outside the gene matches: 4. Germline CDR1 SGHRS, CDR2 YFSETQ. The CDR3 covers 17 residues. As DNA, the CDR3 is TGCGCCAGCAGCTCACTGACAGGGGGCTCCTATAATTCACCCCTCCACTTT. Translating gives CASSSLTGGSYNSPLHF.

The rearrangement uses TRBV7-8 and TRBJ2-1, with TRBD2 identical over 11 bases. Trimming removed 1 base from V and 9 bases from J; junction bases left unmatched: 11. The CDR3 length is 17 residues. Germline assignment: CDR1 SGHVS and CDR2 FQNEAQ. The CDR3 DNA follows: TGTGCCAGCAGCTTAGGGATAGCGGGGGGGCTTCCCTCTGAGCAGTTCTTC. Translated: CASSLGIAGGLPSEQFF.

V and J are TRBV6-5 and TRBJ2-1; tentative D call: TRBD2 (6 bases). The germline V gene has CDR1 MNHEY and CDR2 SVGAGI. This CDR3 comprises 16 residues. Trimming left V 2 bases short and J 4 bases short, with 15 bases between. CDR3 nucleotide sequence: TGTGCCAGCAGTTACCCACCGACGGGGGATTACAATGAGCAGTTCTTC. Residues: CASSYPPTGDYNEQFF.

The chain is built from TRBV6-5 and TRBJ2-7; a weak D match, TRBD1 (5 bases). V was pared by 5 bases and J by 0 bases, with 8 bases between. Germline V CDR1 and CDR2: MNHEY, SVGAGI. CDR3 size: 13 residues. In DNA, the CDR3 is TGTGCCAGCAGTCAACAGGTCTCCTACGAGCAGTACTTC. This sequence encodes CASSQQVSYEQYF.

This clone has just one count. This rearrangement joins TRBV4-1 to TRBJ1-5; the match to TRBD1 covers 7 bases. CDR1 and CDR2 from the germline V gene are MGHRA and YSYEKL. With V trimmed by 0 bases and J by 7 bases, 15 bases remained unmatched. CDR3 length equals 18 residues. The CDR3 is CASSQDGTVGGAWQPQHF. In nucleotides, the CDR3 is TGCGCCAGCAGCCAAGATGGAACGGTAGGGGGCGCTTGGCAGCCCCAGCATTTT.

The J gene is TRBJ2-7, the V gene TRBV7-9, with D possibly being TRBD2 (5 bases). Germline V CDR1 and CDR2: SEHNR, FQNEAQ (reference sequence). The CDR3 consists of 12 residues. Trimming took off 5 bases at V and 5 bases at J, with 10 bases between the two ends. CDR3 sequence (DNA): TGTGCCAGCAGCGTAGGACTTAACGAGCAGTACTTC. It encodes CASSVGLNEQYF.

The chain couples TRBV5-1 to TRBJ2-1, with 11 bases aligning to TRBD2. Trimming removed 2 bases from V and 6 bases from J; junction bases left unmatched: 7. Germline V gene sequence: CDR1 SGHRS, CDR2 YFSETQ. CDR3 size: 16 residues. This chain's CDR3 is CASSLTSGGRGNEQFF. The CDR3 DNA sequence: TGCGCCAGCAGCTTAACTAGCGGGGGTCGCGGCAATGAGCAGTTCTTC.

V and J are TRBV7-9 and TRBJ1-1, with a weak D call TRBD1 (6 bases). V lost 5 bases and J 1 base, leaving 8 bases between the germline ends. Germline V gene data show CDR1 as SEHNR and CDR2 as FQNEAQ (reference sequence). CDR3 length: 13 amino acids. The CDR3 nucleotides are TGTGCCAGCAGCCCGGGACAGAACACTGAAGCTTTCTTT. Translating it yields CASSPGQNTEAFF.

This chain links TRBV9 with TRBJ1-1; D uncertain. Trimming shortened V by 7 bases and J by 10 bases, and 8 bases separated the two germline ends. The CDR3 contains 9 residues. Germline CDR1 is SGDLS and CDR2 is YYNGEE. CDR3 DNA: TGTGCCAGCGAGCCGGGAGCTTTCTTT. Protein: CASEPGAFF. The full variable domain, completed using reference TRBV9 and TRBJ1-1, is DSGVTQTPKHLITATGQRVTLRCSPRSGDLSVYWYQQSLDQGLQFLIQYYNGEERAKGNILERFSAQQFPDLHSELNLSSLELGDSALYFCASEPGAFFGQGTRLTVV.